The next 22 T cell receptor beta chains were all read from a single sample in a study of T cell responses to AZD1222 COVID-19 vaccine (dated by TCRdb to the early 2020s). Read against the paper, the sample's time point label means: baseline before first vaccination. Preparation of the library involved the immunoSEQ multiplex PCR assay. Here the immuneACCESS table is served through TCRdb, limited to in-frame sequences with V and J called. Missing clones are a known gap in these copies; in checked studies unresolved V genes cover under half, and the rest lacks a known reason. In this sample the table shows 100,000 to 150,000 clones, roughly 89% of which occur a single time. The ten top clones hold less than 30% of the sample. Sequencing was performed on peripheral blood, taken on day 0 of AZD1222 vaccination. The receptors originated from an adult in good health.

The CDR3 sequence: CASSLTGLGYTF. In nucleotides, the CDR3 is TGTGCCAGCAGCCTCACAGGGCTCGGCTACACCTTC. This chain uses TRBV7-9 with TRBJ1-2; D possibly corresponds to TRBD1 (6 bases). Germline V gives CDR1 SEHNR, CDR2 FQNEAQ (reference sequence). Trimming removed 5 bases at V and 8 bases at J, with 12 bases between. The CDR3 loop spans 12 amino acids. The full variable domain, completed using reference TRBV7-9 and TRBJ1-2, is DTGVSQNPRHKITKRGQNVTFRCDPISEHNRLYWYRQTLGQGPEFLTYFQNEAQLEKSRLLSDRFSAERPKGSFSTLEIQRTEQGDSAMYLCASSLTGLGYTFGSGTRLTVV.

The CDR3 loop reads CASSNGQGVTGELFF. As DNA, the CDR3 is TGTGCCAGCAGTAACGGACAGGGAGTCACCGGGGAGCTGTTTTTT. The chain links TRBV6-5 to TRBJ2-2, with 8 bases identical to TRBD1. The length of the CDR3 is 15 residues. V shed 5 bases, J shed 4 bases, and the junction held 6 bases outside the gene matches. Looked up from germline, CDR1 is MNHEY and CDR2 is SVGAGI.

The gene calls are TRBV7-2 and TRBJ2-1; 10 bases line up with TRBD2. Germline V lookup: CDR1 SGHTA, CDR2 FQGNSA. The CDR3 totals 14 residues. V lost 1 base, J lost 10 bases, and 4 bases stayed unmatched. CDR3 coding DNA: TGTGCCAGCAGCTTAGAGTTACTAGCGGGGGAGCAGTTCTTC. Translating it yields CASSLELLAGEQFF.

The rearrangement joins TRBV20-1 to TRBJ1-1; D not certain. Germline lookup yields CDR1 DFQATT and CDR2 SNEGSKA (reference sequence). The V end was cut by 5 bases, the J end by 0 bases, with 4 bases between. The CDR3 extends over 11 amino acids. The CDR3 DNA is TGCAGTGCTGGACTGAACACTGAAGCTTTCTTT. Translated, it gives CSAGLNTEAFF.

The chain recombines TRBV30 with TRBJ2-7, with 10 nucleotides matching TRBD2. Germline CDR1 and CDR2: GTSNPN and SVGIG (reference sequence). V trimming: 3 bases; J trimming: 3 bases; junction bases outside the gene matches: 11. There are 16 residues in the CDR3. The CDR3 loop reads CAWSYTGTSVRYEQYF. CDR3 nucleotide sequence: TGTGCCTGGAGCTATACCGGGACTAGCGTCCGCTACGAGCAGTACTTC.

This clone was recorded only once. The gene calls are TRBV21-1 and TRBJ2-2; TRBD2 is the table's D call, not checked against the DNA. TRBV21-1 is marked as a pseudogene. This CDR3 contains 22 residues. This chain's CDR3 is CASRVQGSGDPPTPSNTGELFF. The CDR3 nucleotides read TGTGCCAGCAGAGTACAGGGAAGCGGGGATCCTCCCACCCCTTCGAACACCGGGGAGCTGTTTTTT.

The rearrangement joins TRBV6-4 to TRBJ1-2; D unclear. V was cut by 4 bases and J by 2 bases, with 11 bases left in between. Looked up from germline, CDR1 is MRHNA and CDR2 is SNTAGT. The CDR3 contains 14 residues. CDR3 in amino acids: CASSAEGGNYGYTF. In DNA, the CDR3 is TGTGCCAGCAGTGCGGAAGGAGGGAACTATGGCTACACCTTC.

For this clone: Additional DNA sequences in this sample encode the identical CDR3. The gene calls are TRBV12-3 or TRBV12-4 and TRBJ2-7; D is uncertain. V dropped 6 bases and J dropped 3 bases, with 12 bases sitting between them. The length of the CDR3 is 13 residues. Here the CDR3 reads CASRPVMGYEQYF. The CDR3 nucleotides are TGTGCCAGCAGACCCGTGATGGGCTACGAGCAGTACTTC.

The J gene is TRBJ2-2, the V gene TRBV9; D ambiguous. The germline V gene has CDR1 SGDLS and CDR2 YYNGEE. This CDR3 is 14 amino acids long. The V and J ends lost 0 bases and 4 bases respectively, with 7 bases between them. CDR3 protein: CASSVVAATGELFF. The CDR3 DNA reads as TGTGCCAGCAGCGTAGTGGCGGCCACCGGGGAGCTGTTTTTT.

The chain joins TRBV11-2 to TRBJ2-2; tentatively, D is TRBD1 (5 bases). From germline, CDR1 is SGHAT and CDR2 FQNNGV. CDR3 length: 16 residues. Deletions cut 5 bases from V and 0 bases from J, with 13 bases between. CDR3 sequence: CASSPRQSANTGELFF. CDR3 DNA: TGTGCCAGCAGCCCTAGACAGAGCGCGAACACCGGGGAGCTGTTTTTT.

This chain joins TRBV4-3 and TRBJ1-4; 9 nucleotides agree with TRBD1. This CDR3 contains 17 residues. Unmatched junction bases numbered 11, after V lost 1 base and J lost 8 bases. The V gene's germline CDR1 is LGHNA and CDR2 YSLEER. The CDR3 here is CASSQALDRGRGEKLFF. For the CDR3, the DNA is TGCGCCAGCAGCCAAGCTCTTGACAGGGGGAGAGGGGAAAAACTGTTTTTT.

This clone appeared a single time. V usage is TRBV25-1 and J usage is TRBJ2-4, with TRBD2 matching over 13 bases. J gave up 3 bases and V 6 bases, and 8 bases lay outside the gene matches. This CDR3 has 17 residues. The germline CDR1 and CDR2 sequences are MGHDK and SYGVNS. CDR3 in DNA: TGTGCCAGCAGCGAAGGGACTAGCGGGACTGGCAAAAACATTCAGTACTTC. The encoded protein is CASSEGTSGTGKNIQYF.

The chain links TRBV12-3 or TRBV12-4 to TRBJ2-2, with no clear D. Deletions cut 6 bases from V and 4 bases from J, with 9 bases between. The CDR3 spans 13 residues. The CDR3 DNA follows: TGTGCCAGCAGCAAGATAGCCACCGGGGAGCTGTTTTTT. This gives the protein CASSKIATGELFF.

The V gene is TRBV7-6, the J gene TRBJ2-3, with D possibly being TRBD2 (5 bases). V gave up 6 bases and J gave up 0 bases, with 16 bases separating them. Looked up from germline, CDR1 is SGHVS and CDR2 is FNYEAQ. This CDR3 comprises 16 residues. The CDR3 bases are TGTGCCAGCAGTAAATTTTCGGGAACTAGCACAGATACGCAGTATTTT. Its translation is CASSKFSGTSTDTQYF.

This chain uses TRBV27 with TRBJ2-1, with TRBD1 identical over 9 bases. With V trimmed by 2 bases and J by 3 bases, 17 bases remained unmatched. CDR3 length: 20 amino acids. Germline V lookup: CDR1 MNHEY, CDR2 SMNVEV (reference sequence). The CDR3 here is CASSLRSPGTGRPDYNEQFF. The DNA of the CDR3 is TGTGCCAGCAGTTTACGCAGCCCTGGGACAGGGCGACCAGACTACAATGAGCAGTTCTTC.

This rearrangement joins TRBV9 to TRBJ2-6; D is ambiguous. The germline CDR1 and CDR2 sequences are SGDLS and YYNGEE. V lost 3 bases, J lost 4 bases, and 11 bases lay in between. The CDR3 is made up of 15 amino acids. CDR3 amino acids: CASSGPRRGANVLTF. The CDR3 DNA is TGTGCCAGCAGCGGCCCCCGTAGGGGGGCCAACGTCCTGACTTTC.

This chain links TRBV4-2 with TRBJ1-1; D unresolved. From germline, CDR1 is LGHNA and CDR2 YNFKEQ. Trimming pared 0 bases from V and 0 bases from J, leaving 5 bases between. The CDR3 consists of 14 residues. This CDR3 is CASSQDRVNTEAFF. DNA of the CDR3: TGTGCCAGCAGCCAAGATCGGGTGAACACTGAAGCTTTCTTT.

V usage is TRBV18 and J usage is TRBJ1-1; D possibly corresponds to TRBD1 (6 bases). The CDR3 has 15 amino acids. Germline CDR1 and CDR2: KGHSH and LQKENI. Trimming stripped 5 bases from V and 4 bases from J, with 17 bases between. CDR3 amino acids: CASSRIQGGGTEAFF. The CDR3 region has the DNA TGTGCCAGCTCAAGGATACAGGGAGGTGGCACTGAAGCTTTCTTT. Full variable domain (outside the CDR3, taken from reference TRBV18 and TRBJ1-1): NAGVMQNPRHLVRRRGQEARLRCSPMKGHSHVYWYRQLPEEGLKFMVYLQKENIIDESGMPKERFSAEFPKEGPSILRIQQVVRGDSAAYFCASSRIQGGGTEAFFGQGTRLTVV.

This clone was seen only once. This rearrangement joins TRBV25-1 to TRBJ2-1; TRBD1 is a possible D gene (5 bases). CDR3 length: 13 residues. Germline CDR1 MGHDK, CDR2 SYGVNS. V was shortened by 2 bases and J by 8 bases, with 10 bases between the two germline ends. The CDR3 region has the DNA TGTGCCAGCAGTGAAGTCCAGGGCCATGAGCAGTTCTTC. Translation: CASSEVQGHEQFF.

The chain carries TRBV7-2 and TRBJ2-2, with D perhaps matching TRBD1 or TRBD2 (6 bases each). The length of the CDR3 is 12 residues. The germline V gene encodes CDR1 SGHTA and CDR2 FQGNSA. CDR3 in DNA: TGTGCGGGGGGCAGGGGTATCGGGGAGCTGTTTTTT. Translation gives CAGGRGIGELFF.

The CDR3 coding sequence is TGTGCCAGCAGCCAAAGGGACGAGACCCAGTACTTC. Its protein is CASSQRDETQYF. The genes are TRBV14 and TRBJ2-5; D may correspond to TRBD1 or TRBD2 (5 bases each). Trimming took 2 bases from V and 5 from J, leaving 6 bases between them. Germline V gene lookup returns CDR1 SGHDN and CDR2 FVKESK. This CDR3 spans 12 amino acids.

This clone showed up just a few times. V is TRBV18 and J is TRBJ1-1; D not resolved. Germline CDR1 and CDR2: KGHSH and LQKENI. There are 14 residues in the CDR3. V was pared by 6 bases and J by 1 base, with 12 bases between. CDR3 region: CASSTRAGNTEAFF. The CDR3 bases are TGTGCCAGCTCGACTCGGGCGGGGAACACTGAAGCTTTCTTT.